The 18 T cell receptor beta chains below come from one sample, sequenced in a study of blood T cell repertoires in COVID-19. Assay: immunoSEQ multiplex PCR; the TCRdb copy retains only in-frame clones and omits some. This sample has about 110,000 clones; around nine tenths occur once, and the top ten carry about 3.5%. Sequenced: peripheral blood. The receptors were gathered from a woman aged 45-60 years with acute or convalescent COVID-19.

This clone has only one observation. CDR3 loop: CASSRTQGVGSPLHF. CDR3 bases: TGTGCCAGCAGTCGTACCCAGGGGGTAGGCTCACCCCTCCACTTT. The rearrangement links TRBV5-8 to TRBJ1-6; 7 positions agree with TRBD1. J was trimmed by 10 bases and V by 5 bases; bases with no gene match: 12. Per germline, CDR1 SGHTS and CDR2 YDEGEE. The CDR3 covers 15 residues.

This clone was seen a few times. The chain employs TRBV11-3 and TRBJ2-1, with 14 bases that match TRBD2. CDR1 SGHNT and CDR2 YENEEA come from the germline V gene. The J segment lost 12 bases and the V segment lost 6 bases, leaving 10 bases of the junction unmatched. CDR3 length equals 15 residues. CDR3 sequence reads: CASSSLTSGRGLQFF. In DNA, the CDR3 is TGTGCCAGCAGTTCTCTGACTAGCGGGAGGGGGCTGCAGTTCTTC.

The J gene is TRBJ1-1, the V gene TRBV5-1; D is ambiguous. The germline V gene has CDR1 SGHRS and CDR2 YFSETQ. The V and J ends lost 3 bases and 0 bases respectively, with 9 bases between them. The CDR3 runs to 14 residues. As DNA, the CDR3 is TGCGCCAGCAGCTCGGAGGGCTTGAACACTGAAGCTTTCTTT. The encoded protein is CASSSEGLNTEAFF.

The V and J genes are TRBV6-4 and TRBJ2-1, with D possibly matching TRBD2 (6 bases). The germline V and J ends were trimmed by 1 base and 5 bases, with 9 bases remaining between them. The CDR3 has 14 amino acids. CDR1 and CDR2 from the germline V gene are MRHNA and SNTAGT. The CDR3 coding sequence is TGTGCCAGCAGTGACTGCCAGCGGGACAATGAGCAGTTCTTC. Translation gives CASSDCQRDNEQFF.

The chain recombines TRBV11-2 with TRBJ1-6; 8 bases agree with TRBD1. J was trimmed by 9 bases and V by 2 bases; bases with no gene match: 6. Germline V gene data show CDR1 as SGHAT and CDR2 as FQNNGV. There are 15 residues in the CDR3. The CDR3 loop is CASSLQGAISSPLHF. The CDR3 DNA sequence: TGTGCCAGCAGCTTACAGGGGGCGATCTCTTCACCCCTCCACTTT. Full variable domain (missing parts from reference TRBV11-2 and TRBJ1-6): EAGVAQSPRYKIIEKRQSVAFWCNPISGHATLYWYQQILGQGPKLLIQFQNNGVVDDSQLPKDRFSAERLKGVDSTLKIQPAKLEDSAVYLCASSLQGAISSPLHFGNGTRLTVT.

The rearrangement joins TRBV5-1 to TRBJ1-4; D call uncertain. Per germline, CDR1 SGHRS and CDR2 YFSETQ. This CDR3 region has 12 residues. Trimming removed 3 bases at V and 3 bases at J, with 3 bases between. CDR3 coding DNA: TGCGCCAGCAGCTCGTCTAATGAAAAACTGTTTTTT. Encoded protein: CASSSSNEKLFF. Full variable domain (outside the CDR3, taken from reference TRBV5-1 and TRBJ1-4): KAGVTQTPRYLIKTRGQQVTLSCSPISGHRSVSWYQQTPGQGLQFLFEYFSETQRNKGNFPGRFSGRQFSNSRSEMNVSTLELGDSALYLCASSSSNEKLFFGSGTQLSVL.

This clone has only one observation. V and J are TRBV28 and TRBJ2-5; D might be TRBD2 (7 bases). The CDR3 is 14 residues long. The V gene lost 8 bases and the J gene lost 4 bases, with 17 bases spanning the gap. In germline, CDR1 is MDHEN, CDR2 SYDVKM. The CDR3 nucleotides read TGTGCCAGCTTCAAAGCGGGACAAGGAGAGACCCAGTACTTC. Translating gives CASFKAGQGETQYF.

CDR3 in DNA: TGTGCCAGCAGCGTACATATTACAGGGAGCGAGCAGTACTTC. Its translation: CASSVHITGSEQYF. The chain couples TRBV9 to TRBJ2-7; D is perhaps TRBD1 (6 bases). The CDR3 runs to 14 residues. Germline values: CDR1 SGDLS, CDR2 YYNGEE. Deletions cut 1 base from V and 6 bases from J, with 14 bases between.

The chain combines TRBV5-1 with TRBJ1-2, with a tentative D call TRBD1 (5 bases). CDR3 length: 14 amino acids. V gave up 4 bases and J gave up 3 bases, with 13 bases separating them. Per germline, CDR1 SGHRS and CDR2 YFSETQ. CDR3 amino acids: CASSQIDSDYGYTF. The CDR3 DNA reads as TGCGCCAGCAGCCAAATAGACAGCGACTATGGCTACACCTTC. Full variable domain (rest looked up from reference TRBV5-1 and TRBJ1-2): KAGVTQTPRYLIKTRGQQVTLSCSPISGHRSVSWYQQTPGQGLQFLFEYFSETQRNKGNFPGRFSGRQFSNSRSEMNVSTLELGDSALYLCASSQIDSDYGYTFGSGTRLTVV.

The DNA of the CDR3 is TGTGCCAGCAGCTTAGCCGCTAGCTACAATGAGCAGTTCTTC. Its translation: CASSLAASYNEQFF. V usage is TRBV11-2 and J usage is TRBJ2-1; D gene unclear. Trimming cost V 1 base and J 3 bases, with 7 bases left between them. CDR1 SGHAT and CDR2 FQNNGV come from the germline V gene. CDR3 size: 14 residues.

The chain's CDR3 is CASSKGGTGLAVKGTDTQYF. Written as DNA, the CDR3 is TGTGCCAGCAGCAAAGGAGGTACGGGACTAGCGGTGAAGGGCACAGATACGCAGTATTTT. The gene calls are TRBV21-1 and TRBJ2-3; the table names TRBD2, a call not compared with the DNA. TRBV21-1 is a pseudogene segment. This CDR3 is built from 20 residues.

The chain uses TRBV28 and TRBJ1-2; a weak D match, TRBD1 (5 bases). CDR1 is MDHEN and CDR2 is SYDVKM in the germline V gene. This CDR3 has 14 residues. Trimming removed 6 bases at V and 1 base at J, with 12 bases between. CDR3 sequence (DNA): TGTGCCAGCAGGCTCGACAGTTTTAACTATGGCTACACCTTC. Translated: CASRLDSFNYGYTF.

The chain links TRBV21-1 to TRBJ2-7; TRBD1 is the table's D call and was not checked against the DNA. TRBV21-1 constitutes a pseudogene. The length of the CDR3 is 14 residues. CDR3 sequence reads: CASSKADTPYEQYF. The CDR3 region has the DNA TGTGCCAGCAGCAAAGCAGACACTCCCTACGAGCAGTACTTC.

J is TRBJ2-1 and V is TRBV21-1; TRBD2, the D gene given by the table, was not confirmed from the DNA. TRBV21-1 constitutes a pseudogene. The CDR3 runs to 13 residues. This chain's CDR3 is CASLRSSYNEQFF. The CDR3 DNA reads as TGTGCCAGCCTTAGAAGCTCCTACAATGAGCAGTTCTTC.

The CDR3 nucleotides are TGTGCCAGTAGTTTCCCCAGGGTTACTGAAGCTTTCTTT. Amino acid sequence: CASSFPRVTEAFF. V is TRBV19 and J is TRBJ1-1; tentative D call: TRBD1 (5 bases). This CDR3 has 13 amino acids. V gave up 5 bases and J gave up 5 bases, with 12 bases separating them. Germline CDR1 LNHDA, CDR2 SQIVND (reference sequence). Full variable domain (missing parts from reference TRBV19 and TRBJ1-1): DGGITQSPKYLFRKEGQNVTLSCEQNLNHDAMYWYRQDPGQGLRLIYYSQIVNDFQKGDIAEGYSVSREKKESFPLTVTSAQKNPTAFYLCASSFPRVTEAFFGQGTRLTVV.

The rearrangement joins TRBV6-5 to TRBJ2-7; D possibly corresponds to TRBD1 (5 bases). The germline V and J ends were trimmed by 8 bases and 3 bases, with 14 bases remaining between them. CDR1 and CDR2 (germline): MNHEY, SVGAGI. The CDR3 sequence is 13 residues long. CDR3: CASRTGWGYEQYF. In DNA, the CDR3 is TGTGCCAGCCGAACAGGCTGGGGCTACGAGCAGTACTTC.

The chain employs TRBV7-6 and TRBJ2-1, with TRBD2 matching over 11 bases. Germline V lookup: CDR1 SGHVS, CDR2 FNYEAQ. The CDR3 covers 16 residues. After removal of 4 bases from V and 4 bases from J, the junction contained 6 bases not matched to a gene. CDR3 nucleotide sequence: TGTGCCAGCAGCTCGTCCGGGACTAGCGGTTACAATGAGCAGTTCTTC. Its translation: CASSSSGTSGYNEQFF.

Concerning this clone: The junction does not match germline at one end; this may be a read error. J is TRBJ2-7 and V is TRBV18; 7 bases fit TRBD2. The CDR3 totals 14 residues. Germline V gene data show CDR1 as KGHSH and CDR2 as LQKENI. CDR3 nucleotides: TGTGCCAGCTCCCCACCTGGGGGGGCCTACGAGCAGTACTTC. It yields the protein CASSPPGGAYEQYF.